Shown below are 16 T cell receptor beta chains from a single sample sequenced in a study of CD8 T cells in ankylosing spondylitis. Study observations and caveats: A TCR beta motif of under 10 highly homologous variants seemed to mark ankylosing spondylitis blood.

Antigens for these TCRs are unknown. TCRdb analysed the 5' RACE reads with MiXCR anew, one entry per CDR3 protein. The data contain approximately 540,000 distinct CDR3 sequences, roughly 13% of them singletons. Material: blood, either unsorted or a sorted T cell fraction (not recorded which). These receptors were collected from a male donor with ankylosing spondylitis.

The V call is TRBV27, the J call TRBJ2-7; 11 nucleotides agree with TRBD2. The CDR3 is 18 amino acids. Germline CDR1 and CDR2: MNHEY and SMNVEV (reference sequence). V dropped 11 bases and J dropped 0; count of bases not matched to a gene: 18. The CDR3 nucleotides are TGTGCCCGTCGGGGGAAACTAGCGGGAGCGTGTAGCTCCTACGAGCAGTACGTC. It specifies CARRGKLAGACSSYEQYV.

This clonotype was seen just once. This chain connects TRBV20-1 to TRBJ2-1, with 10 bases that match TRBD1. The trim removed 4 bases at V and 4 bases at J, leaving 4 bases unmatched. The CDR3 is made up of 14 amino acids. The germline V gene encodes CDR1 DFQATT and CDR2 SNEGSKA (reference sequence). Here the CDR3 reads CSAMGGQGYNEQFF. DNA of the CDR3: TGCAGTGCTATGGGGGGACAGGGGTACAATGAGCAGTTCTTC.

The chain combines TRBV5-1 with TRBJ2-1, with 9 bases lining up with TRBD1. With 3 bases clipped from V and 7 bases from J, the junction kept 8 bases outside the gene matches. The CDR3 covers 15 residues. Germline V gene lookup returns CDR1 SGHRS and CDR2 YFSETQ. The DNA of the CDR3 is TGCGCCAGCAGCTCTCGGACAGGGGATAGTAATGAGCAGTTCTTC. The encoded protein is CASSSRTGDSNEQFF.

This sequence joins TRBV25-1 and TRBJ2-1, with TRBD1 matching over 8 bases. In germline, CDR1 is MGHDK, CDR2 SYGVNS. The CDR3 sequence is 14 residues long. V shed 7 bases and J 4 bases; nucleotides not matched to a gene: 6. CDR3 region: CASIGWDRYNEQFF. The CDR3 nucleotides are TGTGCCAGCATTGGTTGGGACAGGTACAATGAGCAGTTCTTC.

V gene TRBV5-1 combines with J gene TRBJ1-2; 7 nucleotides agree with TRBD1. The CDR3 covers 14 residues. After removal of 0 bases from V and 8 bases from J, the junction contained 7 bases not matched to a gene. Germline values: CDR1 SGHRS, CDR2 YFSETQ. In nucleotides, the CDR3 is TGCGCCAGCAGCTTGGCCTGGTCAGGGGGAGGCTACACCTTC. Protein sequence: CASSLAWSGGGYTF.

The sample holds a few counts of this clonotype. The chain uses TRBV4-1 and TRBJ1-1, with D unclear. V was clipped by 5 bases and J by 3 bases, with 13 bases between them. The CDR3 contains 14 residues. CDR1 and CDR2 from the germline V gene are MGHRA and YSYEKL. The CDR3 nucleotides read TGCGCCAGCAGCAGGGTTCCGGGTGACACTGAAGCTTTCTTT. Its translation: CASSRVPGDTEAFF.

The V gene is TRBV19, the J gene TRBJ2-1, with TRBD2 identical over 8 bases. This CDR3 has 15 residues. The trim removed 3 bases at V and 7 bases at J, leaving 8 bases unmatched. CDR1 is LNHDA, CDR2 SQIVND, per germline (reference sequence). Here the CDR3 reads CASSIVGRGINEQFF. Written as DNA, the CDR3 is TGTGCCAGTAGTATTGTCGGGAGGGGAATAAATGAGCAGTTCTTC. Using reference TRBV19 and TRBJ2-1 for the parts outside the CDR3, the full variable domain is DGGITQSPKYLFRKEGQNVTLSCEQNLNHDAMYWYRQDPGQGLRLIYYSQIVNDFQKGDIAEGYSVSREKKESFPLTVTSAQKNPTAFYLCASSIVGRGINEQFFGPGTRLTVL.

In this sample, this clonotype turned up a few times. The chain links TRBV20-1 to TRBJ2-3; D remains unclear. V dropped 3 bases and J dropped 2 bases, with 6 bases sitting between them. This CDR3 has 12 residues. CDR1 and CDR2 from the germline V gene are DFQATT and SNEGSKA (reference sequence). The CDR3 sequence is CSASRNTDTQYF. The CDR3 bases are TGCAGTGCTAGTAGAAACACAGATACGCAGTATTTT.

This clonotype was observed at least ten times. This rearrangement joins TRBV29-1 to TRBJ2-7; tentative D call: TRBD2 (6 bases). Trimming removed 2 bases from V and 4 bases from J, with 12 bases in between. The CDR3 extends over 13 amino acids. Germline loops: CDR1 SQVTM, CDR2 ANQGSEA. The DNA of the CDR3 is TGCAGCGTTGAAAAGGAGGGCAAGTACGAGCAGTACTTC. Protein sequence: CSVEKEGKYEQYF.

This clonotype has ten or more counts. The chain joins TRBV12-3 or TRBV12-4 to TRBJ1-5, with D unresolved. This CDR3 has 13 amino acids. The V gene lost 1 base and the J gene lost 7 bases, with 8 bases spanning the gap. The CDR3 spells CASSLGRRQPQHF. CDR3 nucleotide sequence: TGTGCCAGCAGTTTAGGCCGGAGACAGCCCCAGCATTTT.

The table lists this clonotype with a few counts. The J gene is TRBJ2-4, the V gene TRBV5-1, with D possibly matching TRBD2 (6 bases). The V gene's germline CDR1 is SGHRS and CDR2 YFSETQ. With 3 bases removed from V and 5 bases from J, the gap between germline ends came to 12 bases. CDR3 length equals 14 residues. CDR3 DNA sequence: TGCGCCAGCAGCTGGCGGGGTCGGGAAAACATTCAGTACTTC. Encoded protein: CASSWRGRENIQYF.

This clonotype appeared a few times. The genes are TRBV15 and TRBJ1-2; D is possibly TRBD1 (5 bases). Germline assignment: CDR1 LNHNV and CDR2 YYDKDF (reference sequence). Trimming removed 0 bases from V and 4 bases from J, with 12 bases in between. This CDR3 region has 15 residues. For the CDR3, the DNA is TGTGCCACCAGCAGAGATCTTGATCAGGGCTATGGCTACACCTTC. Amino acid sequence: CATSRDLDQGYGYTF.

CDR3 DNA: TGCAGCGCCTGGGGCGACGGGGTTACCCAAAATGAGCAGTTCTTC. Amino acid sequence: CSAWGDGVTQNEQFF. This chain connects TRBV29-1 to TRBJ2-1, with D tentatively TRBD1 or TRBD2 (5 bases each). The V and J ends lost 7 bases and 7 bases respectively, with 23 bases between them. CDR3 size: 15 residues. Germline CDR1 is SQVTM and CDR2 is ANQGSEA.

Many counts were recorded for this clonotype. V and J are TRBV5-1 and TRBJ1-4; 8 bases are shared with TRBD1. This CDR3 comprises 14 residues. CDR1 is SGHRS, CDR2 YFSETQ, per germline. After removal of 0 bases from V and 7 bases from J, the junction contained 2 bases not matched to a gene. CDR3 sequence: CASSLGTGLEKLFF. CDR3 DNA: TGCGCCAGCAGCTTGGGGACAGGGCTTGAAAAACTGTTTTTT.

This clonotype appeared many times. This chain uses TRBV12-3 or TRBV12-4 with TRBJ2-2, with 8 bases that match TRBD2. The length of the CDR3 is 13 residues. With 2 bases clipped from V and 13 bases from J, the junction kept 6 bases outside the gene matches. CDR3 DNA: TGTGCCAGCAGTTTATCGGCGGGGGGATGGCTGTTTTTT. This gives the protein CASSLSAGGWLFF.

This clonotype was counted only a few times. The chain has TRBV10-1 and TRBJ1-6; D gene ambiguous. The V gene lost 6 bases and the J gene lost 10 bases, with 16 bases spanning the gap. The CDR3 runs 14 residues. Germline V lookup: CDR1 WNHNN, CDR2 SYGVQD (reference sequence). CDR3 nucleotide sequence: TGCGCCAGCAGACTTCTCTTGGGTAACTCACCCCTCCACTTT. Translating gives CASRLLLGNSPLHF.